These T cell receptor beta chains were read from a single sample in a study of blood T cell repertoires in COVID-19. Clones were sequenced by immunoSEQ multiplex PCR, and TCRdb holds only the in-frame ones, with some missing. The sample includes roughly 200,000 clones, around 88% of them seen just once. Sequencing was carried out using PBMCs or T cells enriched from blood (not recorded which). These receptors all come from a man between 35 and 55 years old with acute COVID-19. Each CDR3 is given with its conserved first and last residue. Fields, in order: V gene, D gene, J gene, clone size, CDR3 DNA, CDR3 protein. D genes are given only for firm matches. Not every row has a clone size; where given, it reads once, few, many or a size class.

V gene: TRBV7-9; D gene: -; J gene: TRBJ1-3; clone size: -; CDR3 DNA: TGTGCCAGCAGCTCACCCCAGGGGAAGACCCTCTCTGGAAACACCATATATTTT; CDR3 protein: CASSSPQGKTLSGNTIYF
V gene: TRBV9; D gene: -; J gene: TRBJ2-7; clone size: -; CDR3 DNA: TGTGCCAGCAGCGTAGTACAAGTCCGCGAGCAGTACTTC; CDR3 protein: CASSVVQVREQYF
V gene: TRBV5-6; D gene: TRBD1; J gene: TRBJ1-2; clone size: -; CDR3 DNA: TGTGCCAGCAGCTCCACCATACAGGGGGTATATGGCTACACCTTC; CDR3 protein: CASSSTIQGVYGYTF
V gene: TRBV7-7; D gene: -; J gene: TRBJ2-7; clone size: -; CDR3 DNA: TGTGCCAGCAGCTTAGCGGTTGGTAGCTCCTACGAGCAGTACTTC; CDR3 protein: CASSLAVGSSYEQYF
V gene: TRBV4-1; D gene: -; J gene: TRBJ2-3; clone size: -; CDR3 DNA: TGCGCCAGCAGCCAAGAGTGGAGTCCAGATACGCAGTATTTT; CDR3 protein: CASSQEWSPDTQYF
V gene: TRBV28; D gene: -; J gene: TRBJ1-1; clone size: -; CDR3 DNA: TGTGCCAGCAGGTCCGGGGGACGTACTGAAGCTTTCTTT; CDR3 protein: CASRSGGRTEAFF
V gene: TRBV20-1; D gene: TRBD1; J gene: TRBJ1-1; clone size: once; CDR3 DNA: TGCAGTGCTAGTCTTACAGGGGGAGTCACTGAAGCTTTCTTT; CDR3 protein: CSASLTGGVTEAFF
V gene: TRBV7-6; D gene: TRBD2; J gene: TRBJ2-1; clone size: -; CDR3 DNA: TGTGCCAGCAGCCCTAGCGGGAGAGGCGGGCAGAATGAGCAGTTCTTC; CDR3 protein: CASSPSGRGGQNEQFF
V gene: TRBV3-1/TRBV3-2; D gene: TRBD1; J gene: TRBJ1-1; clone size: -; CDR3 DNA: TGTGCCAGCAGCGGGAGTGGGACAGGGGGCCACACTGAAGCTTTCTTT; CDR3 protein: CASSGSGTGGHTEAFF
V gene: TRBV30; D gene: -; J gene: TRBJ1-4; clone size: few; CDR3 DNA: TGTGCCTGGAACCGGGATGATGGAGAAAAACTGTTTTTT; CDR3 protein: CAWNRDDGEKLFF
V gene: TRBV5-1; D gene: -; J gene: TRBJ2-3; clone size: -; CDR3 DNA: TGCGCCAGCAGACGGGGACTCTCCACAGATACGCAGTATTTT; CDR3 protein: CASRRGLSTDTQYF
V gene: TRBV9; D gene: TRBD1; J gene: TRBJ1-2; clone size: once; CDR3 DNA: TGTGCCAGCACTGATGCGGAACAGGGGATTAGCTATGGCTACACCTTC; CDR3 protein: CASTDAEQGISYGYTF
V gene: TRBV3-1/TRBV3-2; D gene: TRBD1; J gene: TRBJ2-7; clone size: -; CDR3 DNA: TGTGCCAGCAGCTCCGGGACAGGGAACTACGAGCAGTACTTC; CDR3 protein: CASSSGTGNYEQYF
V gene: TRBV9; D gene: -; J gene: TRBJ1-2; clone size: -; CDR3 DNA: TGTGCCAGCAGCGGAGAAAACCGGGACATGTACACCTTC; CDR3 protein: CASSGENRDMYTF
V gene: TRBV9; D gene: TRBD1; J gene: TRBJ2-7; clone size: -; CDR3 DNA: TGTGCCAGCAGCGGCCGGGACAGCTCCTACGAGCAGTACTTC; CDR3 protein: CASSGRDSSYEQYF
V gene: TRBV5-6; D gene: -; J gene: TRBJ2-7; clone size: -; CDR3 DNA: TGTGCCAGCAGCTTGGGACAGTCCTACGAGCAGTACTTC; CDR3 protein: CASSLGQSYEQYF
V gene: TRBV9; D gene: TRBD1; J gene: TRBJ2-1; clone size: -; CDR3 DNA: TGTGCCAGCAGCGTCCTGGGACAGGGGGCCTTCTACAATGAGCAGTTCTTC; CDR3 protein: CASSVLGQGAFYNEQFF
V gene: TRBV3-1/TRBV3-2; D gene: -; J gene: TRBJ1-1; clone size: -; CDR3 DNA: TGTGCCAGCAGTCAGGCCGGAGGGGCAGATGAAGCTTTCTTT; CDR3 protein: CASSQAGGADEAFF
V gene: TRBV3-1/TRBV3-2; D gene: -; J gene: TRBJ1-1; clone size: few; CDR3 DNA: TGTGCCAGCAGTCCCGCGGCCGAGGAAGCTTTCTTT; CDR3 protein: CASSPAAEEAFF
V gene: TRBV6-5; D gene: TRBD1; J gene: TRBJ2-5; clone size: -; CDR3 DNA: TGTGCCAGCAGGTGGACAGGGCCGGAGACCCAGTACTTC; CDR3 protein: CASRWTGPETQYF
V gene: TRBV5-1; D gene: -; J gene: TRBJ2-1; clone size: -; CDR3 DNA: TGCGCCAGCAGCTTATCTTCCTACAATGAGCAGTTCTTC; CDR3 protein: CASSLSSYNEQFF
V gene: TRBV7-2; D gene: TRBD2; J gene: TRBJ2-1; clone size: -; CDR3 DNA: TGTGCCAGCAGCTACCGGACTAGCCAAGACAATGAGCAGTTCTTC; CDR3 protein: CASSYRTSQDNEQFF
V gene: TRBV9; D gene: TRBD1; J gene: TRBJ1-2; clone size: -; CDR3 DNA: TGTGCCAGCAGCGTCAATACAGGGGGGAAGTTGGGCTACACCTTC; CDR3 protein: CASSVNTGGKLGYTF
V gene: TRBV27; D gene: TRBD1; J gene: TRBJ1-2; clone size: -; CDR3 DNA: TGTGCCAGCAGTGGACGCCGGGACAGGGCTGGCTACACCTTC; CDR3 protein: CASSGRRDRAGYTF
V gene: TRBV10-2; D gene: TRBD2; J gene: TRBJ2-5; clone size: -; CDR3 DNA: TGCGCCAGCCGAACCCACTTGACTAGCGGGAGTAGGAAAGAGACCCAGTACTTC; CDR3 protein: CASRTHLTSGSRKETQYF
V gene: TRBV27; D gene: -; J gene: TRBJ1-4; clone size: -; CDR3 DNA: TGTGCCAGCAGTTTAATGGGGGCTAAGGATGAAAAACTGTTTTTT; CDR3 protein: CASSLMGAKDEKLFF
V gene: TRBV9; D gene: TRBD1; J gene: TRBJ2-2; clone size: -; CDR3 DNA: TGTGCCAGCCACAGGGGCCTATCGGACACCGGGGAGCTGTTTTTT; CDR3 protein: CASHRGLSDTGELFF
V gene: TRBV7-9; D gene: -; J gene: TRBJ2-7; clone size: -; CDR3 DNA: TGTGCCAGCAGCTTAGACTGGGGGCAGACTGAGCAGTACTTC; CDR3 protein: CASSLDWGQTEQYF
V gene: TRBV23-1; D gene: -; J gene: TRBJ2-7; clone size: -; CDR3 DNA: TGCGCCAGCGGGGGAGAGGGAGGTTTTGAAGGGAAGTACGAGCAGTACTTC; CDR3 protein: CASGGEGGFEGKYEQYF
V gene: TRBV6-4; D gene: -; J gene: TRBJ2-1; clone size: -; CDR3 DNA: TGTGCCAGCAGAAAAGAGGAGACCTCCTACAATGAGCAGTTCTTC; CDR3 protein: CASRKEETSYNEQFF
V gene: TRBV12-2; D gene: -; J gene: TRBJ1-3; clone size: -; CDR3 DNA: TGTGCAAGTCGCTCGGCGGCCCTACAGGGGGCCTTCTCTGGAAACACCATATATTTT; CDR3 protein: CASRSAALQGAFSGNTIYF
V gene: TRBV7-8; D gene: -; J gene: TRBJ1-4; clone size: -; CDR3 DNA: TGTGCCAGCAGCTTTTCGCGGTTTACCACTAATGAAAAACTGTTTTTT; CDR3 protein: CASSFSRFTTNEKLFF
V gene: TRBV28; D gene: TRBD1; J gene: TRBJ1-2; clone size: -; CDR3 DNA: TGTGCCAGCAGTTCGGGACAGGTTCGAGATGGCTACACCTTC; CDR3 protein: CASSSGQVRDGYTF
V gene: TRBV19; D gene: -; J gene: TRBJ1-1; clone size: -; CDR3 DNA: TGTGCCAGTAGCCTTCTCACAGAAACAAGGGGAGCTTTCTTT; CDR3 protein: CASSLLTETRGAFF
V gene: TRBV6-5; D gene: TRBD2; J gene: TRBJ2-7; clone size: -; CDR3 DNA: TGTGCCAGCAACTCAGCGGGAGTAGCTGTGCAGTACTTC; CDR3 protein: CASNSAGVAVQYF
V gene: TRBV27; D gene: -; J gene: TRBJ2-2; clone size: once; CDR3 DNA: TGTGCCAGCAGTTGGCGGGCCGACATCCCCGACGGGGAGCTGTTTTTT; CDR3 protein: CASSWRADIPDGELFF
V gene: TRBV7-9; D gene: TRBD1; J gene: TRBJ1-2; clone size: -; CDR3 DNA: TGTGCCAGCAGCTCGTGGGACAGGGAGGCCTATGGCTACACCTTC; CDR3 protein: CASSSWDREAYGYTF
V gene: TRBV28; D gene: TRBD2; J gene: TRBJ2-1; clone size: -; CDR3 DNA: TGTGCCAGCAGTTCTGGGACTAGCGGGAGGGAAAATGAGCAGTTCTTC; CDR3 protein: CASSSGTSGRENEQFF
V gene: TRBV6-5; D gene: TRBD1; J gene: TRBJ1-5; clone size: few; CDR3 DNA: TGTGCCAGCAGACTAGACAGGGCAGGGTACCAGCCCCAGCATTTT; CDR3 protein: CASRLDRAGYQPQHF
V gene: TRBV6-5; D gene: -; J gene: TRBJ1-1; clone size: -; CDR3 DNA: TGTGCCAGCAGTTACAGTCCGAGGGAGACTGAAGCTTTCTTT; CDR3 protein: CASSYSPRETEAFF
V gene: TRBV30; D gene: TRBD1; J gene: TRBJ2-7; clone size: -; CDR3 DNA: TGTGCCTTACACAGGGGCCCAACCTACGAGCAGTACTTC; CDR3 protein: CALHRGPTYEQYF
V gene: TRBV5-1; D gene: -; J gene: TRBJ2-1; clone size: -; CDR3 DNA: TGCGCCAGCAGCAAATTTTGGCAGGGCTCCTACAATGAGCAGTTCTTC; CDR3 protein: CASSKFWQGSYNEQFF
V gene: TRBV27; D gene: -; J gene: TRBJ2-7; clone size: once; CDR3 DNA: TGTGCCAGCAGTTTACTAGCGCCTACCTACGAGCAGTACTTC; CDR3 protein: CASSLLAPTYEQYF
V gene: TRBV29-1; D gene: TRBD1; J gene: TRBJ1-2; clone size: medium-sized; CDR3 DNA: TGCAGCGTTACAGGGACAGCAGGCTACACCTTC; CDR3 protein: CSVTGTAGYTF
V gene: TRBV24-1; D gene: -; J gene: TRBJ2-1; clone size: -; CDR3 DNA: TGTGCCACCAGTGATGGGGGGATTGGAGGTGAGCAGTTCTTC; CDR3 protein: CATSDGGIGGEQFF
V gene: TRBV6-2/TRBV6-3; D gene: -; J gene: TRBJ2-3; clone size: -; CDR3 DNA: TGTGCCAGCAGTTATCCGGGGGGCACAGATACGCAGTATTTT; CDR3 protein: CASSYPGGTDTQYF
V gene: TRBV7-9; D gene: -; J gene: TRBJ2-1; clone size: -; CDR3 DNA: TGTGCCAGCAGCTCAGCCGATGAGCAGTTCTTC; CDR3 protein: CASSSADEQFF